This passage covers 28 T cell receptor beta chains from one sample sequenced in a study of T cells after yellow fever vaccination. TCRdb analysed the 5' RACE reads with MiXCR anew, one entry per CDR3 protein. There are 310,000 or so distinct CDR3 sequences in the sample; 3.6% occur only once, and 20% to 30% lies in the top ten. Sequenced here: PBMCs, sampled on the day of the yellow fever booster vaccination. Source of these receptors: a man younger than 35 who received the YFV17D yellow fever vaccine.

This clonotype was observed a few times. The rearrangement joins TRBV18 to TRBJ2-5; D gene unclear. This CDR3 region has 18 residues. V lost 0 bases and J lost 5, with 22 bases in between. Germline V gene sequence: CDR1 KGHSH, CDR2 LQKENI. The CDR3 loop reads CASSPPNIHLVGEETQYF. The CDR3 region has the DNA TGTGCCAGCTCACCACCGAATATTCATCTAGTGGGTGAGGAGACCCAGTACTTC.

This clonotype has a handful of counts. This chain uses TRBV11-2 with TRBJ2-2; unclear D gene. In germline, CDR1 is SGHAT, CDR2 FQNNGV. Trimming took 5 bases from V and 1 from J, leaving 8 bases between them. This CDR3 has 14 amino acids. CDR3 protein: CASSTNRNTGELFF. Here the CDR3 DNA reads TGTGCCAGCAGCACAAACAGGAACACCGGGGAGCTGTTTTTT.

This clonotype was seen a handful of times. The chain has TRBV6-5 and TRBJ2-7, with TRBD2 identical over 10 bases. V lost 4 bases, J lost 6 bases, and 6 bases stayed unmatched. The V gene's germline CDR1 is MNHEY and CDR2 SVGAGI. The CDR3 spans 14 residues. The CDR3 bases are TGTGCCAGCAGTTTCCTAGCGGGGGTATTCGAGCAGTACTTC. Translating gives CASSFLAGVFEQYF.

V gene TRBV5-4 combines with J gene TRBJ2-3; 14 nucleotides match TRBD2. Trimming cost V 4 bases and J 6 bases; bases outside gene matches: 7. The CDR3 extends over 16 amino acids. Germline CDR1 SGHNT, CDR2 YYREEE (reference sequence). For the CDR3, the DNA is TGTGCCAGCAGCACTCGGACTAGCGGGGGGCCGGATACGCAGTATTTT. Amino acid sequence: CASSTRTSGGPDTQYF. The entire variable domain, with the rest obtained from reference TRBV5-4 and TRBJ2-3, is as follows: ETGVTQSPTHLIKTRGQQVTLRCSSQSGHNTVSWYQQALGQGPQFIFQYYREEENGRGNFPPRFSGLQFPNYSSELNVNALELDDSALYLCASSTRTSGGPDTQYFGPGTRLTVL.

The chain combines TRBV5-1 with TRBJ2-7, with 7 bases identical to TRBD2. Germline-derived CDR1 and CDR2 are SGHRS and YFSETQ. Trimming took 2 bases from V and 2 from J; bases not matched to a gene: 7. The CDR3 is 15 amino acids. CDR3 DNA: TGCGCCAGCAGCTTCACTAGCGACGGGGCCTACGAGCAGTACTTC. Its protein is CASSFTSDGAYEQYF.

There are many counts of this clonotype. V and J are TRBV7-2 and TRBJ1-6; D is ambiguous. The length of the CDR3 is 17 residues. Germline V gene lookup returns CDR1 SGHTA and CDR2 FQGNSA. Trimming stripped 3 bases from V and 0 bases from J, with 12 bases between. CDR3 amino acids: CASSFRTSSSYNSPLHF. As DNA, the CDR3 is TGTGCCAGCAGCTTCAGGACCAGTAGCTCCTATAATTCACCCCTCCACTTT.

Comments on this clonotype: A much more abundant neighbour one base away suggests this may be a read error. CDR3: CASSRYRGEQYF. CDR3 nucleotides: TGTGCCAGCAGCCGGTACCGAGGCGAGCAGTACTTC. V and J are TRBV5-4 and TRBJ2-7, with unresolved D. This CDR3 is 12 amino acids long. Trimming removed 4 bases from V and 6 bases from J, with 11 bases in between. CDR1 is SGHNT, CDR2 YYREEE, per germline (reference sequence).

The chain combines TRBV11-2 with TRBJ2-6; D unresolved. The CDR3 has 13 amino acids. Germline V gene lookup returns CDR1 SGHAT and CDR2 FQNNGV. The germline V and J ends were trimmed by 4 bases and 5 bases, with 6 bases remaining between them. The CDR3 protein is CASSSSRANVLTF. The CDR3 DNA sequence: TGTGCCAGCAGCTCCTCCAGGGCCAACGTCCTGACTTTC.

This clonotype was found many times. V and J are TRBV7-2 and TRBJ2-7, with 8 bases that match TRBD1. The V gene end was trimmed by 5 bases and the J gene end by 1 base; junction bases not matched to a gene: 4. CDR1 SGHTA and CDR2 FQGNSA come from the germline V gene. CDR3 length: 14 residues. The CDR3 protein is CASSRQGPSYEQYF. The CDR3 DNA reads as TGTGCCAGCAGCCGACAGGGGCCTTCCTACGAGCAGTACTTC.

This clonotype was observed a handful of times. The chain employs TRBV20-1 and TRBJ1-2, with TRBD1 matching over 7 bases. The germline V gene has CDR1 DFQATT and CDR2 SNEGSKA (reference sequence). J gave up 7 bases and V 8 bases, and 19 bases lay outside the gene matches. The CDR3 consists of 15 residues. CDR3: CSSDRSLPVLGGYTF. CDR3 nucleotides: TGCAGTTCGGACAGGTCCCTCCCGGTTCTAGGTGGCTACACCTTC.

This chain connects TRBV4-3 to TRBJ2-1; D remains ambiguous. The CDR3 extends over 15 amino acids. Germline assignment: CDR1 LGHNA and CDR2 YSLEER. Trimming removed 0 bases at V and 4 bases at J, with 10 bases between. CDR3 amino acids: CASSQDENSYNEQFF. Written as DNA, the CDR3 is TGCGCCAGCAGCCAAGATGAAAACTCTTACAATGAGCAGTTCTTC.

V usage is TRBV3-1 and J usage is TRBJ1-2, with D possibly being TRBD1 (5 bases). This CDR3 has 13 amino acids. V lost 7 bases to trimming and J lost 2 bases, with 11 bases between them. From germline, CDR1 is LGHDT and CDR2 YNNKEL (reference sequence). The CDR3 coding sequence is TGTGCCAGCACGGGGACTACCAACTATGGCTACACCTTC. Translated, it gives CASTGTTNYGYTF.

This clonotype has at least ten counts. The chain employs TRBV7-2 and TRBJ2-2; D uncertain. V lost 3 bases, J lost 3 bases, and 2 bases lay in between. Germline values: CDR1 SGHTA, CDR2 FQGNSA. The CDR3 has 12 amino acids. Here the CDR3 DNA reads TGTGCCAGCAGCTTTTACACCGGGGAGCTGTTTTTT. This translates into CASSFYTGELFF.

Only a few counts were recorded for this clonotype. Here the CDR3 DNA reads TGTGCCACCACTGGGGCCGGGGAGCTGTTTTTT. This translates into CATTGAGELFF. The chain recombines TRBV24-1 with TRBJ2-2; D is ambiguous. Per germline, CDR1 KGHDR and CDR2 SFDVKD. Trimming cost V 8 bases and J 6 bases, with 6 bases left between them. The CDR3 covers 11 residues.

At least ten counts were recorded for this clonotype. This chain joins TRBV20-1 and TRBJ2-5; 12 bases align to TRBD2. The CDR3 totals 14 residues. Germline-derived CDR1 and CDR2 are DFQATT and SNEGSKA (reference sequence). The trim removed 3 bases at V and 4 bases at J, leaving 3 bases unmatched. The DNA of the CDR3 is TGCAGTGCTAGCCCGACTAGCGGGGGAGAGACCCAGTACTTC. Amino acids: CSASPTSGGETQYF.

This sequence joins TRBV28 and TRBJ2-3, with D tentatively TRBD2 (6 bases). The V end was cut by 5 bases, the J end by 3 bases, with 24 bases between. There are 18 residues in the CDR3. Germline V gene sequence: CDR1 MDHEN, CDR2 SYDVKM. The CDR3 DNA reads TGTGCCAGCAGTGTAGCGCTAGCGTGGGCTACGGAGACAGATACGCAGTATTTT. Protein product: CASSVALAWATETDTQYF.

This clonotype was detected ten times or more. The rearrangement joins TRBV7-6 to TRBJ2-5; TRBD1 aligns across 8 bases. The CDR3 is 16 amino acids. Per germline, CDR1 SGHVS and CDR2 FNYEAQ. V shed 1 base, J shed 1 base, and the junction held 5 bases outside the gene matches. For the CDR3, the DNA is TGTGCCAGCAGCTTAGGGTCAGGGGGCCCCCAAGAGACCCAGTACTTC. This encodes CASSLGSGGPQETQYF.

This clonotype was recorded at least ten times. The V gene is TRBV7-3, the J gene TRBJ2-3; 11 bases are shared with TRBD2. The CDR3 contains 16 residues. J was trimmed by 3 bases and V by 4 bases; bases with no gene match: 6. The germline V gene encodes CDR1 SGHTA and CDR2 FQGTGA. The CDR3 sequence: CASSSPGLADTDTQYF. The DNA for the CDR3 is TGTGCCAGCAGCTCTCCGGGACTAGCGGATACAGATACGCAGTATTTT. The variable domain in full, completed from reference TRBV7-3 and TRBJ2-3, reads GAGVSQTPSNKVTEKGKYVELRCDPISGHTALYWYRQSLGQGPEFLIYFQGTGAADDSGLPNDRFFAVRPEGSVSTLKIQRTERGDSAVYLCASSSPGLADTDTQYFGPGTRLTVL.

In this sample, this clonotype turned up a few times. The V and J genes are TRBV9 and TRBJ2-6; 8 bases agree with TRBD2. The length of the CDR3 is 13 residues. V lost 5 bases, J lost 12 bases, and 7 bases stayed unmatched. Germline CDR1 is SGDLS and CDR2 is YYNGEE. The CDR3 DNA reads as TGTGCCAGCAGGGACAGCGGGGGTGGCGTCCTGACTTTC. Amino acid sequence: CASRDSGGGVLTF.

The table lists this clonotype with a few counts. The CDR3, as DNA: TGCAGTGCTTGGGGACTAAACAATGAGCAGTTCTTC. Its translation: CSAWGLNNEQFF. The chain combines TRBV20-1 with TRBJ2-1; 7 bases fit TRBD2. The V gene's germline CDR1 is DFQATT and CDR2 SNEGSKA (reference sequence). J was trimmed by 5 bases and V by 5 bases; bases with no gene match: 3. The CDR3 totals 12 residues.

This clonotype showed up many times. The V and J genes are TRBV4-1 and TRBJ1-2, with a tentative D call TRBD1 (5 bases). V gave up 3 bases and J gave up 4 bases, with 12 bases separating them. The CDR3 contains 14 residues. CDR1 is MGHRA, CDR2 YSYEKL, per germline. The CDR3 loop reads CASSHGGVSYGYTF. Written as DNA, the CDR3 is TGCGCCAGCAGCCACGGGGGAGTGAGCTATGGCTACACCTTC.

This clonotype occurred many times. The chain joins TRBV2 to TRBJ2-7; D unresolved. CDR3 length: 14 residues. Trimming stripped 8 bases from V and 9 bases from J, with 23 bases between. Germline lookup yields CDR1 SNHLY and CDR2 FYNNEI. DNA for the CDR3: TGTGCCAGCCTTGAGCTTCCCACCCTTCGAGGGCAGTACGTC. Residues: CASLELPTLRGQYV.

This clonotype occurred many times. The chain has TRBV5-1 and TRBJ1-1; 7 bases agree with TRBD1. Trimming cost V 2 bases and J 5 bases; bases outside gene matches: 6. The CDR3 is made up of 14 amino acids. The V gene's germline CDR1 is SGHRS and CDR2 YFSETQ. CDR3 sequence reads: CASSLGGLETEAFF. The CDR3 DNA follows: TGCGCCAGCAGCTTAGGGGGCTTGGAGACTGAAGCTTTCTTT.

This clonotype was detected a few times. The rearrangement joins TRBV11-2 to TRBJ1-6, with D unclear. Germline CDR1 and CDR2: SGHAT and FQNNGV. V shed 5 bases and J shed 9 bases, with 11 bases lying between them. The CDR3 covers 13 residues. The CDR3 is CASSQPGGSPLHF. DNA for the CDR3: TGTGCCAGCAGCCAACCGGGAGGTTCACCCCTCCACTTT.

This clonotype was seen at least ten times. The genes are TRBV20-1 and TRBJ2-3, with a possible D match to TRBD2 (5 bases). Germline V gene lookup returns CDR1 DFQATT and CDR2 SNEGSKA (reference sequence). The CDR3 extends over 14 amino acids. Trimming left V 4 bases short and J 5 bases short, with 16 bases between. CDR3: CSANRGASVDTQYF. CDR3 nucleotide sequence: TGCAGTGCTAATCGGGGAGCCTCGGTAGATACGCAGTATTTT.

This clonotype appeared a few times. The chain has TRBV24-1 and TRBJ2-1; D call uncertain. This CDR3 comprises 12 residues. Trimming shortened V by 2 bases and J by 12 bases, and 10 bases separated the two germline ends. From germline, CDR1 is KGHDR and CDR2 SFDVKD. The CDR3: CATSDYGERQFF. The DNA of the CDR3 is TGTGCCACCAGTGATTATGGAGAGCGGCAGTTCTTC.

This clonotype was seen many times. The chain carries TRBV7-9 and TRBJ2-3; tentatively, D is TRBD2 (5 bases). The CDR3 runs 14 residues. Germline-derived CDR1 and CDR2 are SEHNR and FQNEAQ (reference sequence). The V and J ends lost 4 bases and 3 bases respectively, with 11 bases between them. The CDR3 region is CASSYRPGTDTQYF. The DNA of the CDR3 is TGTGCCAGCAGCTACCGCCCGGGGACAGATACGCAGTATTTT.

This clonotype has a handful of counts. Written as DNA, the CDR3 is TGTGCCAGCAGTTATTGGACTAGCGGGGACCAAGAGACCCAGTACTTC. It specifies CASSYWTSGDQETQYF. The chain joins TRBV6-2 or TRBV6-3 to TRBJ2-5, with 12 bases identical to TRBD2. The germline V gene encodes CDR1 MNHEY and CDR2 SVGEGT. This CDR3 is 16 amino acids long. J gave up 0 bases and V 3 bases, and 2 bases lay outside the gene matches.